The rows below give T cell receptor beta chains drawn from one sample of a study of T-cell reconstitution after alpha-beta-depleted transplantation in children. One entry per CDR3 protein, called by TCRdb with MiXCR from the PCR reads. The repertoire holds more than 150,000 distinct CDR3 sequences, with 14% to 15% as singletons. This specimen was PBMCs from the stem cell graft donor, taken from the stem cell graft. The receptors come from a human donor who donated a stem cell graft to a child with acute lymphoblastic leukemia. Each CDR3 is given with its conserved first and last residue. Fields, in order: J gene, D gene, V gene, clone size, CDR3 protein, CDR3 DNA. The D gene is left open where the match is weak. Clone sizes are given selectively: once, few, many, or a class where the clone is expanded.

>TRBJ1-2|TRBD1|TRBV5-1|many
CASSLDAGTANYGYTF
TGCGCCAGCAGCTTGGACGCCGGGACAGCTAACTATGGCTACACCTTC
>TRBJ2-2|TRBD2|TRBV27|-
CASSWASGTGELFF
TGTGCCAGCAGTTGGGCTAGCGGCACCGGGGAGCTGTTTTTT
>TRBJ2-3|TRBD2|TRBV7-8|many
CASSFSRTSGSTDTQYF
TGTGCCAGCAGCTTTTCGCGGACTAGCGGGAGTACAGATACGCAGTATTTT
>TRBJ2-7|TRBD2|TRBV28|many
CASSLAGLAGGSSYEQYF
TGTGCCAGCAGTTTAGCGGGACTAGCGGGAGGAAGTTCCTACGAGCAGTACTTC
>TRBJ2-7|TRBD2|TRBV30|many
CAWSGGTSGPSYEQYF
TGTGCCTGGAGTGGGGGGACTAGCGGGCCATCCTACGAGCAGTACTTC
>TRBJ2-3|-|TRBV5-1|-
CASSDEHPATDTQYF
TGCGCCAGCAGCGACGAGCACCCAGCCACAGATACGCAGTATTTT
>TRBJ1-2|-|TRBV10-3|many
CAISESAGASYGYTF
TGTGCCATCAGTGAGTCGGCAGGGGCTAGCTATGGCTACACCTTC
>TRBJ2-2|-|TRBV29-1|many
CSGSFGNTGELFF
TGCAGCGGTTCGTTCGGAAACACCGGGGAGCTGTTTTTT
>TRBJ2-4|-|TRBV12-3/TRBV12-4|-
CASSLGVVAKNIQYF
TGTGCCAGCAGTTTAGGAGTTGTAGCCAAAAACATTCAGTACTTC
>TRBJ2-7|TRBD2|TRBV5-1|many
CASSSGTSGRGEQYF
TGCGCCAGCAGTTCCGGGACTAGCGGGAGGGGCGAGCAGTACTTC
>TRBJ2-7|-|TRBV14|-
CASSQLLSSYEQYF
TGTGCCAGCAGCCAACTTCTTAGCTCCTACGAGCAGTACTTC
>TRBJ1-1|-|TRBV7-7|few
CASSPTLGGTEAFF
TGTGCCAGCAGCCCCACACTCGGGGGGACTGAAGCTTTCTTT
>TRBJ2-7|-|TRBV5-1|-
CASSLGQVNYEQYF
TGCGCCAGCAGCTTGGGTCAGGTGAACTACGAGCAGTACTTC
>TRBJ2-2|TRBD2|TRBV7-2|few
CASSPGTSGTNGELFF
TGTGCCAGCAGCCCGGGGACTAGCGGGACAAACGGGGAGCTGTTTTTT
>TRBJ2-7|-|TRBV12-3/TRBV12-4|many
CASGLNGYEQYF
TGTGCCAGCGGACTCAACGGCTACGAGCAGTACTTC
>TRBJ2-1|TRBD2|TRBV6-1|few
CASSPFLGGSGHNEQFF
TGTGCCAGCAGCCCATTTCTAGGCGGGAGTGGCCACAATGAGCAGTTCTTC
>TRBJ2-2|TRBD2|TRBV20-1|many
CSAKLAGYTGELFF
TGCAGTGCTAAACTAGCGGGGTACACCGGGGAGCTGTTTTTT